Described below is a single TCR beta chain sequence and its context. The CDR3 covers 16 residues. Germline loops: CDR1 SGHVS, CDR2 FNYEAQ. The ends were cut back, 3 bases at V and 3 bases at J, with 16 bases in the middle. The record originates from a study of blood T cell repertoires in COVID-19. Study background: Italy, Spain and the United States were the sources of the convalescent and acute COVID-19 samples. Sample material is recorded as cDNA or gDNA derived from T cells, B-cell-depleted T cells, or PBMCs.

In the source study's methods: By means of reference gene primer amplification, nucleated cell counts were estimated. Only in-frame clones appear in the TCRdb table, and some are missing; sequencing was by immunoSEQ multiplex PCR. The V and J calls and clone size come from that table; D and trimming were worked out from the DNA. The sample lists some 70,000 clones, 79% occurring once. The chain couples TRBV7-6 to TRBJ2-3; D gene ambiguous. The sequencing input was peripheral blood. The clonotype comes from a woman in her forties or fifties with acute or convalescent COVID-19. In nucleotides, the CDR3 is TGTGCCAGCAGCTTGTCGGTGGGTTTGAGGACAGATACGCAGTATTTT. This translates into CASSLSVGLRTDTQYF.